This T cell receptor (beta chain) was identified in a study of blood T cell repertoires in COVID-19. Across the whole study: The study drew acute and convalescent COVID-19 samples from the United States, Italy and Spain. From T cells, B-cell-depleted T cells, or PBMCs came the material, which was cDNA or gDNA.

In germline, CDR1 is SEHNR, CDR2 FQNEAQ (reference sequence). This CDR3 is 14 amino acids long. Deletions cut 2 bases from V and 3 bases from J, with 8 bases between. The authors' processing: Reference gene primer amplification yielded estimated nucleated cell counts. Some clones are missing from TCRdb's copy, which holds only in-frame ones; the method was immunoSEQ multiplex PCR. V, J and clone size reflect that table, while D and trimming were determined from the DNA. The sample lists 71,000 or so clones; more than 75% were seen once. The origin of this receptor is a man aged 50 to 60 with active COVID-19. The sample taken for sequencing was peripheral blood. The V gene is TRBV7-9, the J gene TRBJ1-5; TRBD1 is a possible D gene (5 bases). The CDR3: CASSLPGFNQPQHF. In DNA, the CDR3 is TGTGCCAGCAGCTTACCAGGGTTCAATCAGCCCCAGCATTTT.